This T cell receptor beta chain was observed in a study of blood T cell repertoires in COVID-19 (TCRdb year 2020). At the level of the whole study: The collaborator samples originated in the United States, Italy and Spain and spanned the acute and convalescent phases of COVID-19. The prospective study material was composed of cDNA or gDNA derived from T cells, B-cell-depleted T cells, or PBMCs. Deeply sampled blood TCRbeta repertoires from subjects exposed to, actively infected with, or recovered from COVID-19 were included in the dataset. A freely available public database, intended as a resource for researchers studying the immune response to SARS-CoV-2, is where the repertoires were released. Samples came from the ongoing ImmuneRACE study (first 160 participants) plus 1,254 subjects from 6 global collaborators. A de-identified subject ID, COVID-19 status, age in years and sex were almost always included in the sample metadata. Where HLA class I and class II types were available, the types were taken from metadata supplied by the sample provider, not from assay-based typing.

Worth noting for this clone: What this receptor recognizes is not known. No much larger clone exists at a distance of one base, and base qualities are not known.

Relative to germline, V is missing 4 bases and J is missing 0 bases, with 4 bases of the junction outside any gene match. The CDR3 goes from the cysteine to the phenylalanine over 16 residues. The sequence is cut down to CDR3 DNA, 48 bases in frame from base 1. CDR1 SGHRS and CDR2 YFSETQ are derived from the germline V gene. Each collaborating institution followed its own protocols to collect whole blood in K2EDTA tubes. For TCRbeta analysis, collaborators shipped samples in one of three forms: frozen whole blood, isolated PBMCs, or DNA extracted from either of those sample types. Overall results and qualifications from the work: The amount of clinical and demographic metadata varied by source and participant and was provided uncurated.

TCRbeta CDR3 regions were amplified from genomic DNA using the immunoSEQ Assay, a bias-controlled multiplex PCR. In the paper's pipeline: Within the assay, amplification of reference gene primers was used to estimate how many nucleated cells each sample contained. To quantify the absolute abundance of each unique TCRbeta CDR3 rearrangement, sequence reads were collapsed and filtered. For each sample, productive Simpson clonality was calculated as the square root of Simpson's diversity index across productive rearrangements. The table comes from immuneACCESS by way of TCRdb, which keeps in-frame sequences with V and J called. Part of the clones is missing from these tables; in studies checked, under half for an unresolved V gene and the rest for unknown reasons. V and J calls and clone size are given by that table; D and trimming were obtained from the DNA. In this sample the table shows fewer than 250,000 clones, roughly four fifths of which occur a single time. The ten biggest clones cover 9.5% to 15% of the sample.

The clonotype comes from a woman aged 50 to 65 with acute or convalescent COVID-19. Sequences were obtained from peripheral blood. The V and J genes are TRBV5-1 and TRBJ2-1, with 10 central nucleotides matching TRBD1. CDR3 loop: CASSHRDRGSYNEQFF. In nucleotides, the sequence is TGCGCCAGCAGCCACCGGGACAGGGGCTCCTACAATGAGCAGTTCTTC.